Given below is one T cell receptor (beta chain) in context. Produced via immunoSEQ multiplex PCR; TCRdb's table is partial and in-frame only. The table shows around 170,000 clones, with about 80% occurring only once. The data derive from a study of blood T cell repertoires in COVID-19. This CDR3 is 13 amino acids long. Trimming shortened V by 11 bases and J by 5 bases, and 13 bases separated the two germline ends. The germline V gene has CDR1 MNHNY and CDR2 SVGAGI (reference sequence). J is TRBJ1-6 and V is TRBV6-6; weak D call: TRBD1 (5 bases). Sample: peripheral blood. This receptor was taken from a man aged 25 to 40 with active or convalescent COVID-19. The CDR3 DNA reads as TGTGCCGCTCGCGGGGGGAATAATTCACCCCTCCACTTT. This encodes CAARGGNNSPLHF.